The clone carrying this T cell receptor beta chain was found a few times. Its antigen is still unknown. These data originate in a study of T cells after yellow fever vaccination. Study-wide results and limits: The CD4 compartment and the CD8 compartment contained a small share of clonotypes in common. At under 97% for CD4 and almost 90% for CD8, most primary-vaccination clones showed up again after the booster. A weaker but faster secondary response was observed, peaking on day 5 versus 15.

MiXCR, applied by TCRdb to the 5' RACE reads, yields one record per CDR3 protein. The sample includes about 260,000 distinct CDR3 sequences, 13% seen only once; the top ten take roughly 0.5%. Germline V gene lookup returns CDR1 SGHRS and CDR2 YFSETQ. This CDR3 comprises 14 residues. The J segment lost 7 bases and the V segment lost 10 bases, leaving 15 bases of the junction unmatched. The rearrangement joins TRBV5-1 to TRBJ2-7; TRBD2 agrees at 9 bases. The sequences come from CD4+ T cells sorted from PBMCs, collected 45 days after the yellow fever booster vaccination. This clonotype originated in a young man who received the YFV17D yellow fever vaccine. The DNA of the CDR3 is TGCGCCTGTACACCCAGCTTTACTAGCGGGGAGCAGTACTTC. Amino acids: CACTPSFTSGEQYF.